These 12 T cell receptor beta chains came from one sample sequenced in a study of CD8+ T cells in alopecia areata. Treatment given: oral pan-JAK inhibitor, 5-10 mg twice daily. RNA, once extracted, was reverse transcribed into cDNA for use as the sequencing template. Some clones are missing from TCRdb's copy, which holds only in-frame ones; the method was immunoSEQ multiplex PCR. The sample records approximately 110,000 clones, roughly 50% being singletons. The sample here was CD8+ T cells sorted from blood, taken at week 24, from a patient treated with tofacitinib. These receptors all stem from a human donor with alopecia areata.

This clone has just a few counts. J is TRBJ1-1 and V is TRBV27; D call uncertain. V was cut by 4 bases and J by 3 bases, with 6 bases left in between. The CDR3 length is 12 residues. Germline CDR1 reads MNHEY; CDR2 reads SMNVEV (reference sequence). As DNA, the CDR3 is TGTGCCAGCAGTTCCGGGGACACTGAAGCTTTCTTT. Its protein is CASSSGDTEAFF.

By its share, this clone is medium-sized. J is TRBJ2-5 and V is TRBV7-9; 8 bases are shared with TRBD1. The germline CDR1 and CDR2 sequences are SEHNR and FQNEAQ (reference sequence). The V segment lost 6 bases and the J segment 4 bases; nucleotides outside the gene matches: 10. This CDR3 comprises 15 residues. As DNA, the CDR3 is TGTGCCAGCAGTCCACGGACAGGGTGGGGAGAGACCCAGTACTTC. Protein: CASSPRTGWGETQYF.

This chain connects TRBV5-1 to TRBJ1-2; D gene unclear. The CDR3 length is 13 residues. The V gene's germline CDR1 is SGHRS and CDR2 YFSETQ. With 0 bases removed from V and 8 bases from J, the gap between germline ends came to 11 bases. CDR3 in amino acids: CASSLDRLQGYTF. In DNA form, the CDR3 reads TGCGCCAGCAGCTTGGACAGACTGCAGGGCTACACCTTC.

The chain recombines TRBV30 with TRBJ2-7; weak D call: TRBD1 (6 bases). The CDR3 consists of 11 residues. CDR1 is GTSNPN and CDR2 is SVGIG in the germline V gene (reference sequence). The CDR3 DNA reads TGTGCTGCGCTCAGGGGCTACGAGCAGTACTTC. This encodes CAALRGYEQYF. The variable domain in full, with the rest retrieved from reference TRBV30 and TRBJ2-7, is SQTIHQWPATLVQPVGSPLSLECTVEGTSNPNLYWYRQAAGRGLQLLFYSVGIGQISSEVPQNLSASRPQDRQFILSSKKLLLSDSGFYLCAALRGYEQYFGPGTRLTVT.

V is TRBV5-1 and J is TRBJ2-1, with D tentatively TRBD2 (5 bases). The CDR3 loop spans 14 amino acids. Looked up from germline, CDR1 is SGHRS and CDR2 is YFSETQ. V lost 3 bases to trimming and J lost 5 bases, with 12 bases between them. Here the CDR3 reads CASSSEGEDNEQFF. CDR3 coding DNA: TGCGCCAGCAGCTCTGAGGGCGAGGACAATGAGCAGTTCTTC.

The chain is built from TRBV27 and TRBJ1-1; D might be TRBD1 (6 bases). The CDR3 is 14 amino acids. Trimming stripped 6 bases from V and 6 bases from J, with 17 bases between. The germline gives CDR1 MNHEY, CDR2 SMNVEV (reference sequence). CDR3 sequence (DNA): TGTGCCAGCAGCTCTTTCACAGGGAGTTCTGAAGCTTTCTTT. Its translation is CASSSFTGSSEAFF.

This chain connects TRBV15 to TRBJ2-7, with a possible D match to TRBD2 (5 bases). CDR1 is LNHNV, CDR2 YYDKDF, per germline (reference sequence). CDR3 length equals 13 residues. The V end was cut by 4 bases, the J end by 1 base, with 8 bases between. CDR3 sequence reads: CATSTGGSYEQYF. CDR3 sequence (DNA): TGTGCCACCAGCACAGGCGGGTCCTACGAGCAGTACTTC.

This clone was counted a few times. The chain uses TRBV29-1 and TRBJ1-2, with D perhaps TRBD1 (5 bases). The CDR3 covers 14 residues. From germline, CDR1 is SQVTM and CDR2 ANQGSEA. V was cut by 0 bases and J by 6 bases, with 14 bases left in between. The CDR3 DNA reads TGCAGCGTTGAAGAGGGGACTGCGAGAGATGGCTACACCTTC. This codes for CSVEEGTARDGYTF.

Notes on this clone: Its ends do not fully match the called genes, so a read error is possible. The rearrangement joins TRBV6-1 to TRBJ2-2; D is unclear. This CDR3 is 13 amino acids long. Germline CDR1 is MNHNS and CDR2 is SASEGT. This CDR3 is CASSGLNTGELFF. The CDR3 nucleotides read TGCGCCAGCAGTGGGCTAAACACCGGGGAGCTGTTTTTT.

DNA of the CDR3: TGTGCCAGCAGCGGTAGGAGATCTGGGGCCAACGTCCTGACTTTC. Translating it yields CASSGRRSGANVLTF. The chain combines TRBV9 with TRBJ2-6, with D unresolved. With 3 bases removed from V and 1 base from J, the gap between germline ends came to 8 bases. CDR1 SGDLS and CDR2 YYNGEE come from the germline V gene. CDR3 length equals 15 residues.

The chain carries TRBV7-2 and TRBJ2-5, with TRBD2 matching 7 bases. The CDR3 sequence is 15 residues long. CDR1 is SGHTA and CDR2 is FQGNSA in the germline V gene. The junction had 7 bases not matched to a gene; V was cut back by 1 base and J by 5 bases. In nucleotides, the CDR3 is TGTGCCAGCAGCTTAGTCGGGCTAGCGGATGAGACCCAGTACTTC. As protein: CASSLVGLADETQYF.

The rearrangement uses TRBV19 and TRBJ1-1, with TRBD1 matching 7 bases. The J segment lost 2 bases and the V segment lost 5 bases, leaving 8 bases of the junction unmatched. The CDR3 has 15 amino acids. The germline gives CDR1 LNHDA, CDR2 SQIVND (reference sequence). The CDR3 loop reads CASSLGTVRNTEAFF. The CDR3, as DNA: TGTGCCAGTAGTTTGGGGACAGTTAGAAACACTGAAGCTTTCTTT.